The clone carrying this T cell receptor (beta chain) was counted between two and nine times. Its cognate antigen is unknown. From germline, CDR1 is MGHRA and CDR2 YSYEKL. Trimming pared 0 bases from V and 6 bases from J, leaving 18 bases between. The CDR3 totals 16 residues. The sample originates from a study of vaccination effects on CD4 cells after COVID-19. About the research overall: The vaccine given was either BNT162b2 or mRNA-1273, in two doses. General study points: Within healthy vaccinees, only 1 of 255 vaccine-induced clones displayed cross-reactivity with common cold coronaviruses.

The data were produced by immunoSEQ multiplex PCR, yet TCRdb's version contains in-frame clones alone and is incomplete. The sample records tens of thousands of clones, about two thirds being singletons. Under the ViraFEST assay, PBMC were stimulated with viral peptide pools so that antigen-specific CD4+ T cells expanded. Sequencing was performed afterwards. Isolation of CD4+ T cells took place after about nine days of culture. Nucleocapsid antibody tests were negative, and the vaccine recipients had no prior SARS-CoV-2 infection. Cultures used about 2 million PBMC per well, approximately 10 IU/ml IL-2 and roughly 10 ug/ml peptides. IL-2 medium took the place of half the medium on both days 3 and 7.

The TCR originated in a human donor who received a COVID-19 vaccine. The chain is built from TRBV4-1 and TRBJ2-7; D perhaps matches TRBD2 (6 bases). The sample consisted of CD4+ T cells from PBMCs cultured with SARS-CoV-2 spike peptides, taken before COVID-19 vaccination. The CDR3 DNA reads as TGCGCCAGCAGCCAAGATTGGGGTAGCGGCGGATCCGAGCAGTACTTC. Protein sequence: CASSQDWGSGGSEQYF.